Listed below are T cell receptor beta chains from one sample, sequenced in a study of blood T cell repertoires in COVID-19. TCRdb keeps only in-frame clones here, not all; method: immunoSEQ multiplex PCR. The table has 300,000 to 400,000 clones, approximately 90% seen once. Sequenced sample: PBMCs or T cells enriched from blood (not recorded which). These TCRs come from a woman aged 25 to 39 with acute COVID-19. Each CDR3 is given with its conserved first and last residue. D genes are given only for firm matches. Not all rows give a size; the values are once, few, many and, for expanded clones, a class.

CASSGQGVNYGYTF	TGTGCCAGCAGTGGACAGGGGGTGAACTATGGCTACACCTTC	NA	TRBV6-2/TRBV6-3	TRBJ1-2	TRBD1
CATLGEGLPNQPQHF	TGTGCCACCCTAGGGGAGGGACTACCAAATCAGCCCCAGCATTTT	NA	TRBV10-3	TRBJ1-5	NA
CASSPEDRANTEAFF	TGTGCCAGCAGCCCGGAAGACAGGGCGAACACTGAAGCTTTCTTT	NA	TRBV5-5	TRBJ1-1	TRBD1
CASSQSQGGEAFF	TGTGCCAGCAGCCAATCCCAGGGGGGAGAAGCTTTCTTT	NA	TRBV14	TRBJ1-1	TRBD1
CASSELRGGNYGYTF	TGTGCCAGCAGTGAATTAAGGGGTGGGAACTATGGCTACACCTTC	NA	TRBV2	TRBJ1-2	NA
CAWSVQVGGFYGYTF	TGTGCCTGGAGTGTACAGGTCGGGGGTTTCTATGGCTACACCTTC	NA	TRBV30	TRBJ1-2	NA
CASSQIGSGEKLFF	TGTGCCAGCAGCCAAATAGGGAGTGGTGAAAAACTGTTTTTT	NA	TRBV3-1/TRBV3-2	TRBJ1-4	NA
CASSSWTGRIFTEAFF	TGTGCCAGCAGCTCCTGGACAGGGAGAATTTTCACTGAAGCTTTCTTT	NA	TRBV7-9	TRBJ1-1	TRBD1
CASSFLSGYNEQFF	TGTGCCAGCAGCTTTCTATCGGGTTACAATGAGCAGTTCTTC	once	TRBV7-2	TRBJ2-1	NA
CASTRDSQNTEAFF	TGTGCCAGCACTAGGGACAGTCAGAACACTGAAGCTTTCTTT	NA	TRBV9	TRBJ1-1	TRBD1
CAISESGGSYNEQFF	TGTGCCATCAGTGAGTCAGGGGGCTCCTACAATGAGCAGTTCTTC	NA	TRBV10-3	TRBJ2-1	NA
CASSLDDRDYGYTF	TGCGCCAGCAGCTTGGATGACAGGGATTATGGCTACACCTTC	NA	TRBV5-1	TRBJ1-2	TRBD1
CASSPRGGGATDTQYF	TGTGCCAGCAGCCCGCGGGGCGGGGGGGCCACAGATACGCAGTATTTT	NA	TRBV3-1/TRBV3-2	TRBJ2-3	TRBD2
CASSQDMGRVGTGISEQYF	TGCGCCAGCAGCCAAGATATGGGTCGGGTCGGGACAGGGATTTCCGAGCAGTACTTC	NA	TRBV4-1	TRBJ2-7	TRBD1
CASSLRSGELFF	TGTGCCAGCAGCCTTAGATCAGGGGAGCTGTTTTTT	NA	TRBV3-1/TRBV3-2	TRBJ2-2	NA
CASSLYLGQDEQYF	TGTGCCAGCAGCTTATACCTCGGACAGGACGAGCAGTACTTC	once	TRBV7-8	TRBJ2-7	TRBD1
CASSFPGMRNYGYTF	TGTGCCAGCAGCTTTCCCGGGATGAGGAACTATGGCTACACCTTC	NA	TRBV7-2	TRBJ1-2	NA
CASSRNRGGGPNEKLFF	TGTGCCAGCAGCCGAAACCGGGGAGGGGGACCGAATGAAAAACTGTTTTTT	NA	TRBV7-8	TRBJ1-4	NA
CASSPDRVRSGTQYF	TGCGCCAGCAGCCCCGACAGGGTGAGGTCGGGTACGCAGTATTTT	NA	TRBV5-1	TRBJ2-3	TRBD1
CASSQRGAGQGYGYTF	TGTGCCAGCAGCCAAAGAGGGGCGGGGCAGGGCTATGGCTACACCTTC	few	TRBV3-1/TRBV3-2	TRBJ1-2	NA
CASVVRGHEQYF	TGTGCCAGCGTCGTTAGGGGGCACGAGCAGTACTTC	NA	TRBV2	TRBJ2-7	TRBD1
CASSFGQEHVRKYF	TGTGCCAGCAGCTTCGGACAGGAACATGTGAGGAAGTACTTC	NA	TRBV7-8	TRBJ2-7	TRBD1
CASSDRPGNTEAFF	TGTGCCAGCAGCGACAGACCGGGGAACACTGAAGCTTTCTTT	NA	TRBV6-5	TRBJ1-1	NA
CASRDDSYNEQFF	TGTGCCAGCAGGGACGACAGCTACAATGAGCAGTTCTTC	NA	TRBV2	TRBJ2-1	NA
CASSTGGYMGYTF	TGTGCCAGCAGCACAGGGGGGTACATGGGCTACACCTTC	NA	TRBV4-2	TRBJ1-2	TRBD1
CASSPEAGYEQYF	TGTGCCAGCAGCCCCGAAGCAGGGTACGAGCAGTACTTC	few	TRBV7-3	TRBJ2-7	NA
CATSDAGTIGNYGYTF	TGTGCCACCAGTGATGCTGGGACTATAGGAAACTATGGCTACACCTTC	once	TRBV24-1	TRBJ1-2	NA
CASSLASGQVVGEQFF	TGTGCCAGCAGCTTAGCTTCGGGACAGGTTGTGGGTGAGCAGTTCTTC	NA	TRBV7-7	TRBJ2-1	TRBD1
CASHRGGGVYEQYF	TGTGCCAGCCACCGTGGGGGCGGAGTCTACGAGCAGTACTTC	NA	TRBV28	TRBJ2-7	NA
CASHDRGATGELFF	TGCGCCAGCCATGACCGGGGGGCCACCGGGGAGCTGTTTTTT	NA	TRBV5-1	TRBJ2-2	NA
CASSVSLGGSYGYTF	TGTGCCAGCAGCGTATCATTGGGGGGTTCCTATGGCTACACCTTC	NA	TRBV9	TRBJ1-2	NA
CATSPSGGADGKNIQYF	TGTGCCACCAGCCCTAGCGGGGGGGCCGATGGCAAAAACATTCAGTACTTC	NA	TRBV15	TRBJ2-4	TRBD2
CAWGRDSNSPLHF	TGTGCCTGGGGCCGGGACAGTAATTCACCCCTCCACTTT	NA	TRBV30	TRBJ1-6	TRBD1
CASSPGGRNYGYTF	TGTGCCAGCAGTCCAGGGGGCCGTAACTATGGCTACACCTTC	NA	TRBV5-4	TRBJ1-2	TRBD1
CASSYKSALGGNTEAFF	TGTGCCAGCAGTTACAAGTCTGCCTTGGGGGGGAACACTGAAGCTTTCTTT	NA	TRBV6-2/TRBV6-3	TRBJ1-1	NA
CASSVEPTSGGAPDTQYF	TGTGCCAGCAGCGTAGAACCAACTAGCGGGGGGGCCCCAGATACGCAGTATTTT	once	TRBV9	TRBJ2-3	TRBD2
CASSIRGTDTQYF	TGTGCCAGTAGTATCCGGGGGACAGATACGCAGTATTTT	NA	TRBV19	TRBJ2-3	NA
CASSITTGIGSYSNQPQHF	TGTGCCAGTAGTATAACAACAGGGATTGGGAGCTATAGCAATCAGCCCCAGCATTTT	NA	TRBV19	TRBJ1-5	NA
CASSFRAFGGYTF	TGTGCCAGCAGTTTCCGCGCATTTGGTGGCTACACCTTC	NA	TRBV27	TRBJ1-2	NA
CATADSGANVLTF	TGTGCCACGGCGGACTCTGGGGCCAACGTCCTGACTTTC	few	TRBV7-8	TRBJ2-6	NA
CATSRSTGGGEAFF	TGTGCCACCAGCAGATCTACAGGGGGTGGCGAAGCTTTCTTT	NA	TRBV15	TRBJ1-1	TRBD1
CAWNTGTLIGELFF	TGTGCCTGGAATACCGGGACATTGATCGGGGAGCTGTTTTTT	NA	TRBV30	TRBJ2-2	NA